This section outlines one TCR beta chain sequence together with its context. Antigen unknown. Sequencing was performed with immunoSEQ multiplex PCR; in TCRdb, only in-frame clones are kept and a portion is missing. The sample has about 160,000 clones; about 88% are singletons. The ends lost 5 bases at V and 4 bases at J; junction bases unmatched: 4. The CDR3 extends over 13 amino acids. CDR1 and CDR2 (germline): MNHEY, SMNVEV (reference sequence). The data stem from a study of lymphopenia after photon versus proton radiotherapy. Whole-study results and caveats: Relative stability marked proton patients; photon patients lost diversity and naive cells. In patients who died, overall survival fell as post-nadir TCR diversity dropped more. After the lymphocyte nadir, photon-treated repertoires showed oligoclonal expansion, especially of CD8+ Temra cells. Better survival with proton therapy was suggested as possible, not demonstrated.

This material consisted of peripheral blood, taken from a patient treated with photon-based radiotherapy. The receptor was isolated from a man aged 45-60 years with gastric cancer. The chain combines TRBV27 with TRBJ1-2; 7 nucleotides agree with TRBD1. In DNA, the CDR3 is TGTGCCAGCAGTATCCGACAGGGCTATGGCTACACCTTC. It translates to CASSIRQGYGYTF.